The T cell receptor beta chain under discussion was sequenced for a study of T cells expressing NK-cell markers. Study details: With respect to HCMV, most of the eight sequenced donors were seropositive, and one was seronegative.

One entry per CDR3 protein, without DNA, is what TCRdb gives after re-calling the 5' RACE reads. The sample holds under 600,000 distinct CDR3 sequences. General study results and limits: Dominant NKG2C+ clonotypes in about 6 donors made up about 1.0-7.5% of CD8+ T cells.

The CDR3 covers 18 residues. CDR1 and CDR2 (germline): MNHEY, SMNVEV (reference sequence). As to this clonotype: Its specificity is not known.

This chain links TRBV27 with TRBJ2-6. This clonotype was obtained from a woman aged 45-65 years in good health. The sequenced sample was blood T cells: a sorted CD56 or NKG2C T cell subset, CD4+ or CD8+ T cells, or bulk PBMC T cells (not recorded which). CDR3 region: CASSPTSSRAWGANVLTF.